This TCR beta chain was captured in a study of blood T cell repertoires in COVID-19. The ends were cut back, 2 bases at V and 5 bases at J, with 9 bases in the middle. There are 14 residues in the CDR3. The germline V gene encodes CDR1 MNHEY and CDR2 SMNVEV (reference sequence). Sequencing was performed with immunoSEQ multiplex PCR; in TCRdb, only in-frame clones are kept and a portion is missing. The top ten clones hold approximately 3.8% of a sample with about 290,000 clones, approximately 80% of them seen once. V and J are TRBV27 and TRBJ1-4, with D possibly matching TRBD1 (6 bases). Input material: peripheral blood. The receptor was derived from a woman aged 50 to 60 with active or convalescent COVID-19. The CDR3 reads CASSLQGRNEKLFF. The CDR3 nucleotides are TGTGCCAGCAGTTTACAGGGGCGCAATGAAAAACTGTTTTTT.